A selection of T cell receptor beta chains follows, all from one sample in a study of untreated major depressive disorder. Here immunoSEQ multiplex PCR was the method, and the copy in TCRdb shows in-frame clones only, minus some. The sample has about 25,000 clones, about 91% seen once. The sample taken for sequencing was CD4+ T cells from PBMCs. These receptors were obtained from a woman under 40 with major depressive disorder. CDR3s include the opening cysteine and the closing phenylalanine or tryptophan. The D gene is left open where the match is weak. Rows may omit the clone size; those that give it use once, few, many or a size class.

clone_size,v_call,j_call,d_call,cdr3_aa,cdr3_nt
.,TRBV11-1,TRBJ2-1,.,CASSLADASYGYNEQFF,TGTGCCAGCAGCTTAGCGGATGCCAGTTATGGCTACAATGAGCAGTTCTTC
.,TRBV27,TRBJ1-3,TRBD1,CASSSRQGARGNTIYF,TGTGCCAGCAGTTCAAGACAGGGGGCGCGTGGAAACACCATATATTTT
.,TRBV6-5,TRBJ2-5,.,CASSYSTSGLRTQYF,TGTGCCAGCAGTTACTCGACTTCCGGCCTGAGGACCCAGTACTTC
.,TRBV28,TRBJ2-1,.,CASTRLKGENEQFF,TGTGCCAGCACCCGCTTGAAAGGGGAGAACGAGCAGTTCTTC
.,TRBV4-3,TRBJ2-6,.,CASSQDPGAGANVLTF,TGCGCCAGCAGCCAAGATCCAGGGGCCGGGGCCAACGTCCTGACTTTC
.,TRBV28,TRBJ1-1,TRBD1,CASSFEGASTEAFF,TGTGCCAGCAGTTTCGAGGGGGCGAGCACTGAAGCTTTCTTT
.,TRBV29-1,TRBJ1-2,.,CSVEGRGDYGYTF,TGCAGCGTTGAAGGCAGGGGAGACTATGGCTACACCTTC
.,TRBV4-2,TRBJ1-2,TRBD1,CASSPGGGYGYTF,TGTGCCAGCAGCCCAGGGGGGGGCTATGGCTACACCTTC
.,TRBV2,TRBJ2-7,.,CASTRQGSLHEQYF,TGTGCCAGCACGAGGCAGGGAAGTCTCCACGAGCAGTACTTC
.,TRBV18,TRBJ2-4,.,CASSPPLFQRGENIQYF,TGTGCCAGCTCACCACCCCTCTTCCAAAGGGGGGAAAACATTCAGTACTTC
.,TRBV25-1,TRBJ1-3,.,CASSWSGLGNTIYF,TGTGCCAGCAGTTGGTCAGGGCTAGGAAACACCATATATTTT
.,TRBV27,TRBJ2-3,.,CASSEGPGLSDTQYF,TGTGCCAGCAGTGAAGGCCCGGGACTCTCAGATACGCAGTATTTT
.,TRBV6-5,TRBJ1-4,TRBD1,CASSYSPGQGLFF,TGTGCCAGCAGTTACTCGCCGGGACAGGGACTGTTTTTT
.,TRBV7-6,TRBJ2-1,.,CASSPGRPEQFF,TGTGCCAGCAGCCCAGGTCGCCCCGAGCAGTTCTTC
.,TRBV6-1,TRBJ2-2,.,CASKYRTDNSCFF,TGTGCCAGCAAGTACCGGACGGATAATAGCTGTTTTTTT
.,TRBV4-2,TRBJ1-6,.,CASSQHRTGTNSPLHF,TGTGCCAGCAGCCAACACCGGACCGGGACTAATTCACCCCTCCACTTT
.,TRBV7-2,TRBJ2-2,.,CASSLELWGELFF,TGTGCCAGCAGCTTAGAGTTGTGGGGGGAGCTGTTTTTT
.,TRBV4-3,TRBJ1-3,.,CASSQDPGPGNTIYF,TGCGCCAGCAGCCAAGATCCGGGGCCTGGAAACACCATATATTTT
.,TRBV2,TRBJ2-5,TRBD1,CASSEPTGGMKTQYF,TGTGCCAGCAGTGAGCCGACAGGGGGTATGAAGACCCAGTACTTC
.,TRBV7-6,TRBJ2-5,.,CASSFLGLETQYF,TGTGCCAGCAGCTTTCTTGGGTTGGAGACCCAGTACTTC
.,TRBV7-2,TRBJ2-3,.,CASRGTLAFTDTQYF,TGTGCCAGCAGGGGAACCCTAGCGTTCACAGATACGCAGTATTTT
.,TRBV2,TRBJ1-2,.,CASSETGRANYGYTF,TGTGCCAGCAGTGAAACAGGGAGAGCTAACTATGGCTACACCTTC
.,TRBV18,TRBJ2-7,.,CASSPGGDRTYEQYF,TGTGCCAGCTCACCAGGGGGCGACAGGACCTACGAGCAGTACTTC
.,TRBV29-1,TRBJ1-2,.,CSVEVLQGGNGYTF,TGCAGCGTTGAAGTCTTACAGGGAGGGAATGGCTACACCTTC
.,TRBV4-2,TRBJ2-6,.,CASSQDSSGANVLTF,TGTGCCAGCAGCCAAGATAGCTCGGGGGCCAACGTCCTGACTTTC
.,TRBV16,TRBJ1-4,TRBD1,CASRRDRANEKLFF,TGTGCCAGCAGACGGGACAGGGCTAATGAAAAACTGTTTTTT
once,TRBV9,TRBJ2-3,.,CASSVVGDTQYF,TGTGCCAGCAGCGTAGTTGGCGATACGCAGTATTTT
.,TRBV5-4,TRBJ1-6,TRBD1,CASSTRDSGGNSPLHF,TGTGCCAGCAGCACACGAGACTCAGGGGGCAATTCACCCCTCCACTTT
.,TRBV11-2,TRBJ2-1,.,CASSSLRGRDNEQFF,TGTGCCAGCAGCTCTCTCCGGGGGAGAGACAATGAGCAGTTCTTC
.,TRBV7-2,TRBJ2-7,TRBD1,CASSLRETGAYEQYF,TGTGCCAGCAGCTTAAGGGAGACAGGGGCCTACGAGCAGTACTTC
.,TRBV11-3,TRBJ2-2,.,CASSLVSGVNTGELFF,TGTGCCAGCAGCTTAGTCTCCGGGGTGAACACCGGGGAGCTGTTTTTT
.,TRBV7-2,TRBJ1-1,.,CASSDPQGRREAFF,TGTGCCAGCAGCGACCCCCAGGGTCGGAGAGAAGCTTTCTTT
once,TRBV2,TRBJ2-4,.,CASSESAVAKNIQYF,TGTGCCAGCAGTGAGTCGGCGGTAGCCAAAAACATTCAGTACTTC
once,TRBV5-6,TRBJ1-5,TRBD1,CASSLRGGSFGPQHF,TGTGCCAGCAGCTTGCGAGGGGGCTCGTTTGGCCCCCAGCATTTT
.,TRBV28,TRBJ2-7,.,CASSENGREQYF,TGTGCCAGCAGTGAGAACGGCCGGGAGCAGTACTTC
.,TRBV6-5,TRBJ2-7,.,CASSTGYEQYF,TGTGCCAGCAGTACGGGGTACGAGCAGTACTTC
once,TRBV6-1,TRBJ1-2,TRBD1,CASSDRDRIIRGYTF,TGTGCCAGCAGTGACCGGGACAGGATAATTCGGGGCTACACCTTC
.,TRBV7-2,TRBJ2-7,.,CASSPESTSGEQYF,TGTGCCAGCAGCCCTGAGTCTACCTCGGGCGAGCAGTACTTC
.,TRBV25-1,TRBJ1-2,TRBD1,CASSDPTGGYGYTF,TGTGCCAGCAGTGATCCTACAGGGGGCTATGGCTACACCTTC
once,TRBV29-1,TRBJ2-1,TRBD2,CSVASLADYNEQFF,TGCAGCGTTGCCTCACTAGCGGACTACAATGAGCAGTTCTTC
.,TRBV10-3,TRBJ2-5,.,CAISELDTQETQYF,TGTGCCATCAGTGAGTTGGACACCCAAGAGACCCAGTACTTC